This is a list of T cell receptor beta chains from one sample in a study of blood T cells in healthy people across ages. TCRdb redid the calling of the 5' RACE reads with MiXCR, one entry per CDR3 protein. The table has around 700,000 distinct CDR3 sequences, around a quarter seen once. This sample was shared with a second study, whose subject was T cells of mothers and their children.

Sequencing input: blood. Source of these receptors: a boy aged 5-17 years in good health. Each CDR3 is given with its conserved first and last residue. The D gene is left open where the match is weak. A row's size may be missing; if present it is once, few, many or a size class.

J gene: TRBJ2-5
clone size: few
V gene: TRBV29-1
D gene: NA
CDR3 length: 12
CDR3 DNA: TGCAGCGTTGTGAGCCAGTCGGAGACCCAGTACTTC
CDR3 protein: CSVVSQSETQYF

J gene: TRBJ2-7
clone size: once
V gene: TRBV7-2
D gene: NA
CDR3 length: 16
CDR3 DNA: TGTGCCAGTATGCCCCGGGCGGGACCAGTGTTTTACGAGCAGTACTTC
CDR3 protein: CASMPRAGPVFYEQYF

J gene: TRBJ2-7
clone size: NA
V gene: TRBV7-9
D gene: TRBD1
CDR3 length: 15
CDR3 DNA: TGTGCCAGCAGCTCCCCCGGGACAGCACTCTACGAGCAGTACTTC
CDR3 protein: CASSSPGTALYEQYF

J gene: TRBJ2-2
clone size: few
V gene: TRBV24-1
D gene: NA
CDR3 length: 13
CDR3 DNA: TGTGCCACCAGTGCCACGGCTACCGGGGAGCTGTTTTTT
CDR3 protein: CATSATATGELFF

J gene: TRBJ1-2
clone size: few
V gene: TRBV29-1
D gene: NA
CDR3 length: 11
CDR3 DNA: TGCAGCGTTGATGGGGCCTATGGCTACACCTTC
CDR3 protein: CSVDGAYGYTF

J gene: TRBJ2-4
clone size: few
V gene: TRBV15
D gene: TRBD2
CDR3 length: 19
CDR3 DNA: TGTGCCACCAGCGGGGGACTAGCGGGAGAGTCTAGCCAGGGAAACATTCAGTACTTC
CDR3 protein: CATSGGLAGESSQGNIQYF

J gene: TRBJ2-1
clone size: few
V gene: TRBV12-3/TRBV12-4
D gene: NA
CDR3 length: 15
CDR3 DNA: TGTGCCAGCACCCGGGTGGGTGGGGCCTACAATGAGCAGTTCTTC
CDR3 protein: CASTRVGGAYNEQFF

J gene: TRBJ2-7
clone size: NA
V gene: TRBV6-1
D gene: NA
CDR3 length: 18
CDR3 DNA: TGTGCCAGCAGTGGACCGGGACTCAAGCGACTAAACGCCTACGAGCAGTACTTC
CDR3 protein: CASSGPGLKRLNAYEQYF

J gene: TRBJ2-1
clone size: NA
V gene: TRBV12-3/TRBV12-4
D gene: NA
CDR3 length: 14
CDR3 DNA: TGTGCCAGCAAAAAAGCGGGCTCCTACAATGAGCAGTTCTTC
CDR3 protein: CASKKAGSYNEQFF

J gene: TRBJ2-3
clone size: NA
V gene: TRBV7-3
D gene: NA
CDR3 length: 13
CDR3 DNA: TGTGCCAGCAGCTCCGTTCTCACAGATACGCAGTATTTT
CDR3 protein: CASSSVLTDTQYF

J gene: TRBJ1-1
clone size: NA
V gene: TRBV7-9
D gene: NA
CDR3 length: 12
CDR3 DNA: TGTGCCAGCAGCTTAGGGTGGGATGAAGCTTTCTTT
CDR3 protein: CASSLGWDEAFF

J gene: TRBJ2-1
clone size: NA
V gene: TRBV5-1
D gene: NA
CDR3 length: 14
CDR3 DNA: TGCGCCAGCAGCTTGAGGACCCTGGGCGATGAGCAGTTCTTC
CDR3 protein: CASSLRTLGDEQFF

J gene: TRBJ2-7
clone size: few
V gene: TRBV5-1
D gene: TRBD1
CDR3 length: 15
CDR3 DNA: TGCGCCAGCAGCTTGGGGTGGACAGGGGAGGACGAGCAGTACTTC
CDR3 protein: CASSLGWTGEDEQYF

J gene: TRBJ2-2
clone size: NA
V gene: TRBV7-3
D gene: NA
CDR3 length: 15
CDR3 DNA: TGTGCCAGCAGCTACAGGGTCGGGCTTGCCGGGGAGCTGTTTTTT
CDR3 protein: CASSYRVGLAGELFF

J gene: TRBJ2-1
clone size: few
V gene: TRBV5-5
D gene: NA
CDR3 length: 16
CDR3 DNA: TGTGCCAGCACCGATAGGGGGGGGAGCTCCTACAATGAGCAGTTCTTC
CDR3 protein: CASTDRGGSSYNEQFF

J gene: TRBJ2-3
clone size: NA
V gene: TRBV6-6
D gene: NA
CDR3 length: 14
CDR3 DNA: TGTGCCAGCAGTTCCCAGACAGAGGTGGATACGCAGTATTTT
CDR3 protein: CASSSQTEVDTQYF

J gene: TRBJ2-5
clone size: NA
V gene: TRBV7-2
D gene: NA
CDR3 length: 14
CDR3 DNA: TGTGCCAGCCTTATCTTGGGGCTGGGGGAGACCCAGTACTTC
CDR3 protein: CASLILGLGETQYF

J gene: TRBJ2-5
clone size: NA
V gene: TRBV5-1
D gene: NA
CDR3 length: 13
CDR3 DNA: TGCGCCAGCAGGGGACTCGACCAAGAGACCCAGTACTTC
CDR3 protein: CASRGLDQETQYF

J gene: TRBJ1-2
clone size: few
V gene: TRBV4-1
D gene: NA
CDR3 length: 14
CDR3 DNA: TGCGCCAGCAGCCAAGGGGGGGTGGCTGTTGGCTACACCTTC
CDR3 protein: CASSQGGVAVGYTF

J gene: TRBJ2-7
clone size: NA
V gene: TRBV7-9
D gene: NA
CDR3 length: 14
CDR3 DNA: TGTGCCAGCAGGCCTGACATGGGCTCCTACGAGCAGTACTTC
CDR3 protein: CASRPDMGSYEQYF

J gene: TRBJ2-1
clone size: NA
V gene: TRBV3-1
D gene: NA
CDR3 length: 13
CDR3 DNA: TGTGCCAGCAGCCAAGTCGGCGCGGGTGGGCAGTTCTTC
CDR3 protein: CASSQVGAGGQFF

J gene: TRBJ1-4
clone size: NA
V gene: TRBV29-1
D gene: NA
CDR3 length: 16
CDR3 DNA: TGCAGCGTTGAAGGGACAGCGTCTCAGGGTAATGAAAAACTGTTTTTT
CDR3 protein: CSVEGTASQGNEKLFF

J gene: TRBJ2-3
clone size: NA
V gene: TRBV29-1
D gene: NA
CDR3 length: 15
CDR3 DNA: TGCAGCGTTGGTTTTGGGAGGTCATTAACAGATACGCAGTATTTT
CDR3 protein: CSVGFGRSLTDTQYF

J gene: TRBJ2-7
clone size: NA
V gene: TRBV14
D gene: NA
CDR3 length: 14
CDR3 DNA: TGTGCCAGCGGCCCCCCGGACACTACGGGCGAGCAGTACTTC
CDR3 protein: CASGPPDTTGEQYF

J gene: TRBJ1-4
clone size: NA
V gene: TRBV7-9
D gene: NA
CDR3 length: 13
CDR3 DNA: TGTGCCAGCAGCTTACAGGGGTATGAAAAACTGTTTTTT
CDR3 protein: CASSLQGYEKLFF

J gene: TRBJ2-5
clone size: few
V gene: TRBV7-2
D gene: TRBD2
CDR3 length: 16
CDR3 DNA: TGTGCCAGCAGCGTGACTAGCGGGGCGCACCAAGAGACCCAGTACTTC
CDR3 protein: CASSVTSGAHQETQYF

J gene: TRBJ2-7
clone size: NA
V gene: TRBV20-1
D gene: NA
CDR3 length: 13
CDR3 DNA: TGCAGTGCCCCCGTGACCGCATCCTACGAGCAGTACTTC
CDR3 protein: CSAPVTASYEQYF

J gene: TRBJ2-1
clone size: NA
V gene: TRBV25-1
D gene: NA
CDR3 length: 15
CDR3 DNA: TGTGCCAGCAGCGACTTGAGGGGTTCCTACAATGAGCAGTTCTTC
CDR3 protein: CASSDLRGSYNEQFF

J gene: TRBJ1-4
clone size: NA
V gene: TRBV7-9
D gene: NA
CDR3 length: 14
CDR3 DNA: TGTGCCAGCAGCTTAGGATCATCCGGAGAAAAACTGTTTTTT
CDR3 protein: CASSLGSSGEKLFF

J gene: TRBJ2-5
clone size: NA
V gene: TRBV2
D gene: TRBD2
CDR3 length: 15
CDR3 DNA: TGTGCCAGCAGTGAAGCTGGGGGAGGGCCTGGAACCCAGTACTTC
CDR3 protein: CASSEAGGGPGTQYF

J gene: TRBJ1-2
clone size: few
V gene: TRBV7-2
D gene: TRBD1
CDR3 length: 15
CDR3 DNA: TGTGCCAGCAGCTTCGGACAGGGGAGGGCCTATGGCTACACCTTC
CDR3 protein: CASSFGQGRAYGYTF

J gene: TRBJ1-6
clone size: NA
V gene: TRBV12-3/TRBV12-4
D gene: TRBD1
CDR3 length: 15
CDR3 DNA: TGTGCCAGCAGTATCGCCGGGACAGGGGGGGTAATGAGCCACTTT
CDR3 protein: CASSIAGTGGVMSHF

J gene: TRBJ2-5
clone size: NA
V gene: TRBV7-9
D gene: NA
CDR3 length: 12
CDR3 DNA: TGTGCCAGCTCCGTCCGGCGGGAGACCCAGTACTTC
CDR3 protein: CASSVRRETQYF

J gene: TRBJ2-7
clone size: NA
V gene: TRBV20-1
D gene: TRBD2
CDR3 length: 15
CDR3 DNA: TGCAGTGCTACTACTAGCGGTGCGAGCTCCTACGAGCAGTACTTC
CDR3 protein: CSATTSGASSYEQYF

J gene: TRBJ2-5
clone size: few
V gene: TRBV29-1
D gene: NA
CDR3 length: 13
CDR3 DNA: TGCAGCGTTGAGGGGGAGTTGGGAGAGACCCAGTACTTC
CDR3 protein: CSVEGELGETQYF

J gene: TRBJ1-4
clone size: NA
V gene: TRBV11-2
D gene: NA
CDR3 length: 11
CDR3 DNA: TGTGCCAGCAGCTTAGAGGTAGAACTGTTTTTT
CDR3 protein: CASSLEVELFF

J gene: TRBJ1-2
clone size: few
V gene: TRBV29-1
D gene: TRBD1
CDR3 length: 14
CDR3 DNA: TGCAGCGTTGGTTCGGGACAGGGGCACTATGGCTACACCTTC
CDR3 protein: CSVGSGQGHYGYTF

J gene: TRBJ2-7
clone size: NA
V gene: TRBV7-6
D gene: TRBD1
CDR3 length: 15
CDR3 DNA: TGTGCCAGCAGTAAGACAGGGGAGTTTCTCGACGAGCAGTACTTC
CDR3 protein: CASSKTGEFLDEQYF

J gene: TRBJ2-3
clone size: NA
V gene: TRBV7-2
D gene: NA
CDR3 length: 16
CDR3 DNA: TGTGCCAGCAGCTTAGACCAGGGTTTAATCACAGATACGCAGTATTTT
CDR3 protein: CASSLDQGLITDTQYF

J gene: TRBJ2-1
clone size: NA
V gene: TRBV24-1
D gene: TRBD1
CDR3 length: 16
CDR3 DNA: TGTGCCACCAGTGCCCAAGAGGGGGCCCCCTACAATGAGCAGTTCTTC
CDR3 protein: CATSAQEGAPYNEQFF

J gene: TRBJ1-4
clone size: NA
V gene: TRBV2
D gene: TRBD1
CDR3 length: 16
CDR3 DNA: TGTGCCAGCAGTCGACAGGGGATGGCGGCTAATGAAAAACTGTTTTTT
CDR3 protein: CASSRQGMAANEKLFF

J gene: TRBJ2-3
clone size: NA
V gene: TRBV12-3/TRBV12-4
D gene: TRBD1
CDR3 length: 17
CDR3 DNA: TGTGCCAGCACCCCGGACAGGGGGCAAGTGGGCACAGATACGCAGTATTTT
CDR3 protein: CASTPDRGQVGTDTQYF

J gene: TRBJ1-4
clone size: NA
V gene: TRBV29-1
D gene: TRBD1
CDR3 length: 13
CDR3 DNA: TGCAGCGGGGGACAGGGGATAAATGAAAAACTGTTTTTT
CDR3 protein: CSGGQGINEKLFF

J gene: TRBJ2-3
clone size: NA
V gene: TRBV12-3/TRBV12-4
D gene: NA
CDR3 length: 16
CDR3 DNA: TGTGCCAGCAGTCCAGGTGGGCCGTCTCGCACAGATACGCAGTATTTT
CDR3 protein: CASSPGGPSRTDTQYF

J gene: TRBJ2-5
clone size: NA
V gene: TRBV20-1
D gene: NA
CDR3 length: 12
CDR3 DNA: TGCAGTGCCCTACTGAGGGAAGAGACCCAGTACTTC
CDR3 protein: CSALLREETQYF

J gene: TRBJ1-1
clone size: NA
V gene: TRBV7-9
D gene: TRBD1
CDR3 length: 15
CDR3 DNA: TGTGCCAGCAGCTTCGACAGGGTGGGAGGTTCGGAAGCTTTCTTT
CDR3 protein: CASSFDRVGGSEAFF

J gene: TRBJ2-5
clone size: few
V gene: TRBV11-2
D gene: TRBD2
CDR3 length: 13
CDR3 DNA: TGTGCCAGCAGCTCTGGACTAGGGCCTGAGCAGTCCTTC
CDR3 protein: CASSSGLGPEQSF

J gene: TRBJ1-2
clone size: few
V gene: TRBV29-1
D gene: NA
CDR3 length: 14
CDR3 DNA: TGCAGCGTTGAAGTTGCCAGCTCCCGTGATGGCTACACCTTC
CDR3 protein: CSVEVASSRDGYTF

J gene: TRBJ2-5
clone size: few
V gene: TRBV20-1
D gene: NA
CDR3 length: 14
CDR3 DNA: TGCAGTGCTACCGGCAGAGGGGATGGAGAGACCCAGTACTTC
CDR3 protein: CSATGRGDGETQYF

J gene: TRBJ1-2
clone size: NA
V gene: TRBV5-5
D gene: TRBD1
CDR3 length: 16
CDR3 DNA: TGTGCCAGCAGCTCTGCCGGGACAGGGAACCCTTGGGGCTACACCTTC
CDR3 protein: CASSSAGTGNPWGYTF

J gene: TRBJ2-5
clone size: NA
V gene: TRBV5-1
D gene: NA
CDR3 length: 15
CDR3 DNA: TGCGCCAGCAGCTTGGTCTTCGCAGAGCAAGAGACCCAGTACTTC
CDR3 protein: CASSLVFAEQETQYF

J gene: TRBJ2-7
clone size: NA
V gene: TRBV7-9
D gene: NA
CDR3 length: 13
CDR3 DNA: TGTGCCAGCAGCCCCATGGCGACCTACGAGCAGTACTTC
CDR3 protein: CASSPMATYEQYF

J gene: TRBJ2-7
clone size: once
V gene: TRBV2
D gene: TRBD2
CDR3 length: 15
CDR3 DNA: TGTGCCAGCAGGAGCATCGGACTAGCTCCGCGGGAGCAGTACTTC
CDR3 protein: CASRSIGLAPREQYF